Detailed here is one T cell receptor (beta chain). The read stops 3 residues short of the end of the CDR3; the missing end is completed from the germline J gene. The data derive from a study of Tregs in tolerant kidney transplant recipients. Produced via immunoSEQ multiplex PCR; TCRdb's table is partial and in-frame only. The record lists approximately 50,000 clones, of which the ten most abundant hold about 0.83%. This CDR3 has 14 residues. The germline CDR1 and CDR2 sequences are SGHTA and FQGNSA. V was trimmed by 6 bases and J by 7 bases, leaving 13 bases between them. The sequences come from CD4+ T cells from blood, collected before the transplant. J is TRBJ1-6 and V is TRBV7-2, with D possibly being TRBD1 (5 bases). The clonotype was recovered from a human donor who received a combined kidney and bone marrow transplant. The CDR3 sequence: CASSGGTGNSPLHF. CDR3 bases read: TGTGCCAGCAGTGGGGGGACTGGAAATTCACCC.